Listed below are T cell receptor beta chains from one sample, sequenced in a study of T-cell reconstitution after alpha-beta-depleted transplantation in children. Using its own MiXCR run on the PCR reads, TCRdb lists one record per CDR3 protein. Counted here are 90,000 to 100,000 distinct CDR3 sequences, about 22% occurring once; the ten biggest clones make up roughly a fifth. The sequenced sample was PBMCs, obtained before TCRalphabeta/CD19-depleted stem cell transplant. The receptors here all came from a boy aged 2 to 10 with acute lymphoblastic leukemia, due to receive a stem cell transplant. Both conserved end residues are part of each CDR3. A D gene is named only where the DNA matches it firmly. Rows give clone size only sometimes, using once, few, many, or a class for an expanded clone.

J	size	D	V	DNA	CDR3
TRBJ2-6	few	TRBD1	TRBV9	TGTGCCAGCAGCACAGGGACAGGGTCTGGGGCCAACGTCCTGACTTTC	CASSTGTGSGANVLTF
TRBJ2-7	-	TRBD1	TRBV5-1	TGCGCCAGCAGCAGCAGACAGGGGGCTCCCTACGAGCAGTACTTC	CASSSRQGAPYEQYF
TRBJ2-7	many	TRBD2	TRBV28	TGTGCCAGCAGTTTTCTTCTAGCGGAGCTCACCTACGAGCAGTACTTC	CASSFLLAELTYEQYF
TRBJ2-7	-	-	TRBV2	TGTGCCAGCGGCAGGGGCCACGAGCAGTACTTC	CASGRGHEQYF
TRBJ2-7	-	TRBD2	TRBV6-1	TGTGCCAGCAGCCCATGGCTAGCGGCAAGGTACTCCTACGAGCAGTACTTC	CASSPWLAARYSYEQYF
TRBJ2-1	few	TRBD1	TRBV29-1	TGCAGCGGGACAGGGGGTTACAATGAGCAGTTCTTC	CSGTGGYNEQFF
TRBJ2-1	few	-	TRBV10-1	TGCGCCAGCAGTCCGACTCCCCAATTGGGCAATGAGCAGTTCTTC	CASSPTPQLGNEQFF
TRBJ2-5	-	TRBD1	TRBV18	TGTGCCAGCTCTCAAAACAGGGGGAAGGAGACCCAGTACTTC	CASSQNRGKETQYF
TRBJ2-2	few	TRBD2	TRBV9	TGTGCCAGCAGCTTGAGGACTAGTGGGGCCGGGGAGCTGTTTTTT	CASSLRTSGAGELFF
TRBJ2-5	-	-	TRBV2	TGTGCCAGCAGGGGGACTTCCCAAGAGACCCAGTACTTC	CASRGTSQETQYF
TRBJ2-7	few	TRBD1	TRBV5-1	TGCGCCAGCAGCTTGTCAGGGGGACCCCCCTACGAGCAGTACTTC	CASSLSGGPPYEQYF
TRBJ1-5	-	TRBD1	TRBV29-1	TGCAGCGTTGGACAGGGGAACGATCAGCCCCAGCATTTT	CSVGQGNDQPQHF
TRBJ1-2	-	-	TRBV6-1	TGTGCCAGCAGTGAACCGGGGTGGAGCGGCTACACCTTC	CASSEPGWSGYTF
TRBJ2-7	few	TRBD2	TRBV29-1	TGCAGCGTTGATGGGGGGGGTACCTCCTACGAGCAGTACTTC	CSVDGGGTSYEQYF
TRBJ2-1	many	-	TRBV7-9	TGTGCCAGCAGCCAAAATCACGGAATCGGCTACAATGAGCAGTTCTTC	CASSQNHGIGYNEQFF
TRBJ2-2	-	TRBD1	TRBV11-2	TGTGCCAGCAGCTACCCCTCCGGGACCAGGGGGATCGGGGAGCTGTTTTTT	CASSYPSGTRGIGELFF
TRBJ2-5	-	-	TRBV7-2	TGTGCCAGCAGCTTCGGCTTGAGGTTCCAAGAGACCCAGTACTTC	CASSFGLRFQETQYF
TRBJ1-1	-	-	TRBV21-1	TGTGCCAGCAGCAAAGCGCTCGAGGCTCATAGGGCTTTCTTT	CASSKALEAHRAFF
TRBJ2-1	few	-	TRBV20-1	TGCAGTGCTAGTACCCGGATAAGTGGGAATGAGCAGTTCTTC	CSASTRISGNEQFF
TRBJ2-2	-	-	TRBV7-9	TGTGCCAGCAGCTTCGGCACGGGGGCCGGGGAGCTGTTTTTT	CASSFGTGAGELFF
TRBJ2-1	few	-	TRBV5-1	TGCGCCAGCAGCTTGAGTACGGCGGAGGGTTCCTACAATGAGCAGTTCTTC	CASSLSTAEGSYNEQFF
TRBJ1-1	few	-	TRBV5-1	TGCGCCAGCAGCTTGGATGGACGGGATAACACTGAAGCTTTCTTT	CASSLDGRDNTEAFF
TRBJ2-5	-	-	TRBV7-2	TGTGCCAGCAGCTCTAGGGGGCGGGAAGGGACCCAGTACTTC	CASSSRGREGTQYF
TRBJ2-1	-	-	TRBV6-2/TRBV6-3	TGTGCCAGCAGTTACGGGTCTTCTGAGGAGAGGAGGGTAGGGTACAATGAGCAGTTCTTC	CASSYGSSEERRVGYNEQFF
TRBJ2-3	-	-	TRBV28	TGTGCCAGCTCAAGGGGGGTGAGTCGCACAGATACGCAGTATTTT	CASSRGVSRTDTQYF
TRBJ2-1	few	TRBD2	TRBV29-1	TGCAGCGTTATGGGGGATGGGGTGGCGGGAGACAATGAGCAGTTCTTC	CSVMGDGVAGDNEQFF
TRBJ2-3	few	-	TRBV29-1	TGCAGCGTTGAAGTGGGGGCGGGAGATACGCAGTATTTT	CSVEVGAGDTQYF
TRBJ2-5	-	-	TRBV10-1	TGCGCCAGCAGTGAGTCGACGGGGTCAGGAGAGACCCAGTACTTC	CASSESTGSGETQYF
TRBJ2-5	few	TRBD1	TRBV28	TGTGCCAGCAGGGTGCCGGGACAGGGTGGGACCCAGTACTTC	CASRVPGQGGTQYF
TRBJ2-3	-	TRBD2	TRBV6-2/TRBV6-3	TGTGCCAGCAGACCCCCCCCAGGGCTAGCGGGAGGGCCCAGTTCCGCAGATACGCAGTATTTT	CASRPPPGLAGGPSSADTQYF
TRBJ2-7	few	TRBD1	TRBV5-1	TGCGCCAGCAGCTTTGGGGACAGAGCCTACGAGCAGTACTTC	CASSFGDRAYEQYF
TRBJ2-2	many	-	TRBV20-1	TGCAGTGCGAAAACCGGGACTTCGAACACCGGGGAGCTGTTTTTT	CSAKTGTSNTGELFF
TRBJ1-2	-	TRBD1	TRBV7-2	TGTGCCAGCAGCCCGGACAGGGGGCAGGGTGGCTACACCTTC	CASSPDRGQGGYTF
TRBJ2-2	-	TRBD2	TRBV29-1	TGCAGCGGTCCCCCCCCACTAGCGGTCTACACCGGGGAGCTGTTTTTT	CSGPPPLAVYTGELFF
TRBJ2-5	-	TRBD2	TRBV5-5	TGTGCCAGCAGCTGGACTAGCGGGAGTCAAGAGACCCAGTACTTC	CASSWTSGSQETQYF
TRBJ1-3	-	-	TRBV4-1	TGCGCCAGCAGCCTATTCCCCGAGCATCCTAGAAACACCATATATTTT	CASSLFPEHPRNTIYF